This TCR beta chain is drawn from a study of blood T cell repertoires in COVID-19. The germline gives CDR1 KGHSH, CDR2 LQKENI. This CDR3 is built from 15 residues. Trimming removed 4 bases at V and 0 bases at J, with 10 bases between. In the source study's methods: How many nucleated cells were present was estimated from reference gene primer amplification. Clones were sequenced by immunoSEQ multiplex PCR, and TCRdb holds only the in-frame ones, with some missing. For V, J and clone size, that table is used; D and trimming come from the DNA. The sample lists 150,000 to 200,000 clones; around 84% were seen once.

The genes are TRBV18 and TRBJ1-3; D is uncertain. The source is a woman of 80 years or more with acute or convalescent COVID-19. Sequenced input: peripheral blood. Here the CDR3 DNA reads TGTGCCAGCTCACTAAACAGCCTCTCTGGAAACACCATATATTTT. Its protein product is CASSLNSLSGNTIYF.